In its sample, the clone carrying this TCR beta chain was seen many times. This entry comes from a study of T-cell reconstitution after alpha-beta-depleted transplantation in children. Unique molecular identifiers were used in preparing the TCRbeta library. From the PCR reads, TCRdb called clonotypes with MiXCR, one entry per CDR3 protein. The table includes over 550,000 distinct CDR3 sequences, 8% to 11% detected once. Unmatched junction bases numbered 15, after V lost 3 bases and J lost 1 base. The CDR3 has 18 residues. Germline V gene lookup returns CDR1 SGDLS and CDR2 YYNGEE. V and J are TRBV9 and TRBJ2-5; 7 bases align to TRBD2. The TCR originated in a human donor who donated a stem cell graft to a child with acute myeloid leukemia. The sample in question was PBMCs from the stem cell graft donor, obtained from the stem cell graft. The CDR3 nucleotides are TGTGCCAGCAGCGGTGGCCTATACCCAGGGAGGGCCCAAGAGACCCAGTACTTC. Its translation: CASSGGLYPGRAQETQYF.